A selection of T cell receptor beta chains follows, all from one sample in a study of T-cell reconstitution after alpha-beta-depleted transplantation in children. TCRdb used MiXCR to reprocess the PCR reads, holding one entry per CDR3 protein. The sample has about 640,000 distinct CDR3 sequences; approximately 13% are singletons. Sequences were derived from PBMCs, mostly from graft donor cells, sampled 360 days after TCRalphabeta/CD19-depleted stem cell transplant. All receptors come from a male patient younger than 18 who had a stem cell transplant for acute myeloid leukemia, so the T cells may come from the graft donor. The CDR3 runs from the conserved cysteine through the conserved F or W. D genes are given only for firm matches. Where a row states a size, it is once, few, many or the class of an expanded clone; other rows omit it.

j_gene | d_gene | abundance | v_gene | CDR3nt | CDR3aa
TRBJ1-3 | . | few | TRBV18 | TGTGCCAGCTCACCTTTCCCGGGGTTCTCTGGAAACACCATATATTTT | CASSPFPGFSGNTIYF
TRBJ2-1 | TRBD2 | . | TRBV6-6 | TGTGCCAGCAGGTTAGGCGGGGGACTGGAGCAGTTCTTC | CASRLGGGLEQFF
TRBJ1-4 | . | . | TRBV28 | TGTGCCAGCAGTTTATTGGCCGGGCCAGCTGAAAAACTGTTTTTT | CASSLLAGPAEKLFF
TRBJ2-3 | . | . | TRBV2 | TGTGCCAGCAATCCAGAGGCCACAGATACGCAGTATTTT | CASNPEATDTQYF
TRBJ1-6 | . | . | TRBV9 | TGTGCCAGCACCTCAAAGGATCGTGTGGATTCACCCCTCCACTTT | CASTSKDRVDSPLHF
TRBJ2-7 | TRBD2 | . | TRBV9 | TGTGCCAGCAGCGTAGCTGGCGGGAGTTCCTACGAGCAGTACTTC | CASSVAGGSSYEQYF
TRBJ1-5 | . | few | TRBV20-1 | TGCAGTGCTGTGGACATAGCTAATCAGCCCCAGCATTTT | CSAVDIANQPQHF
TRBJ1-2 | TRBD1 | . | TRBV29-1 | TGCAGCGGCCGGGACAGGGAGTATGGCTACACCTTC | CSGRDREYGYTF
TRBJ2-7 | . | few | TRBV10-3 | TGTGCCATCATCCCAGGACGGAATTCCTACGAGCAGTACTTC | CAIIPGRNSYEQYF
TRBJ2-5 | . | many | TRBV24-1 | TGTGCCACCAGTGATCCCAGAAGGGCAGAGACCCAGTACTTC | CATSDPRRAETQYF